These 10 T cell receptor beta chains share one sample of origin, sequenced in a study of T cell responses to AZD1222 COVID-19 vaccine. The data were produced by immunoSEQ multiplex PCR, yet TCRdb's version contains in-frame clones alone and is incomplete. The table lists over 100,000 clones, 70% to 90% of them singletons. This sample comprised peripheral blood, obtained on day 0 of AZD1222 vaccination. These receptors were taken from an adult in good health.

The chain employs TRBV9 and TRBJ2-1; 7 nucleotides agree with TRBD1. CDR3 length: 16 residues. V shed 3 bases and J 1 base; nucleotides not matched to a gene: 7. Germline V gene data show CDR1 as SGDLS and CDR2 as YYNGEE. In DNA, the CDR3 is TGTGCCAGCAGCGCAGCGAGGGACAGTTCCTACAATGAGCAGTTCTTC. Its translation: CASSAARDSSYNEQFF.

The chain recombines TRBV19 with TRBJ2-2, with 9 nucleotides matching TRBD2. Losses at the gene ends were 6 bases for V and 6 bases for J; bases not matched to a gene: 11. There are 16 residues in the CDR3. Germline CDR1 is LNHDA and CDR2 is SQIVND (reference sequence). The CDR3, as DNA: TGTGCCAGTAGCCCTCTTCTGGCGGGAGGGCCCGGGGAGCTGTTTTTT. Amino acids: CASSPLLAGGPGELFF.

The chain employs TRBV25-1 and TRBJ2-7, with a weak D call TRBD1 (7 bases). The length of the CDR3 is 15 residues. Germline V gene sequence: CDR1 MGHDK, CDR2 SYGVNS. V was trimmed by 3 bases and J by 4 bases, leaving 16 bases between them. For the CDR3, the DNA is TGTGCCAGCAGTGACGGGGGCAGGGGGGCTTACGAGCAGTACTTC. This encodes CASSDGGRGAYEQYF.

This sequence joins TRBV7-2 and TRBJ2-5; 7 bases are a match to TRBD2. This CDR3 contains 17 residues. CDR1 and CDR2 from the germline V gene are SGHTA and FQGNSA. V was pared by 0 bases and J by 5 bases, with 12 bases of the junction left unmatched. The CDR3: CASSLAAPAGAKETQYF. CDR3 DNA: TGTGCCAGCAGCTTAGCCGCGCCGGCGGGAGCAAAGGAGACCCAGTACTTC.

The V call is TRBV5-3, the J call TRBJ1-1; no clear D. TRBV5-3 is sorted into the ORF group, with uncertain function. The CDR3 runs to 16 residues. Trimming took 0 bases from V and 3 from J, leaving 15 bases between them. The CDR3 region is CARSLVAHRGYTEAFF. The DNA of the CDR3 is TGTGCCAGAAGCTTGGTGGCCCACCGAGGGTACACTGAAGCTTTCTTT.

The chain employs TRBV2 and TRBJ1-1, with a tentative D call TRBD1 (6 bases). Trimming left V 3 bases short and J 4 bases short, with 15 bases between. The CDR3 is 15 residues long. Per the germline V gene, CDR1 is SNHLY and CDR2 is FYNNEI. As DNA, the CDR3 is TGTGCCAGCAGTGAGCCCCAGGGGCGTAGCACTGAAGCTTTCTTT. This sequence encodes CASSEPQGRSTEAFF.

This clone was detected once. V gene TRBV28 combines with J gene TRBJ2-7; D is tentatively TRBD1 or TRBD2 (7 bases each). Per germline, CDR1 MDHEN and CDR2 SYDVKM. The CDR3 loop spans 14 amino acids. The ends were cut back, 6 bases at V and 0 bases at J, with 12 bases in the middle. CDR3 region: CASRAGGGSYEQYF. The CDR3 DNA is TGTGCCAGCAGGGCAGGGGGGGGCTCCTACGAGCAGTACTTC.

The chain employs TRBV9 and TRBJ2-3; the match to TRBD2 covers 11 bases. Germline V gene sequence: CDR1 SGDLS, CDR2 YYNGEE. The CDR3 totals 15 residues. V lost 0 bases to trimming and J lost 5 bases; unmatched junction nucleotides: 2. CDR3 residues: CASSVVAGGEDTQYF. The CDR3 nucleotides read TGTGCCAGCAGCGTAGTAGCGGGAGGGGAAGATACGCAGTATTTT.

The chain uses TRBV5-4 and TRBJ2-1; 7 bases are a match to TRBD1. V was pared by 2 bases and J by 5 bases, with 1 base of the junction left unmatched. CDR3 size: 13 residues. Germline CDR1 reads SGHNT; CDR2 reads YYREEE (reference sequence). The CDR3 spells CASSFDRDNEQFF. In DNA form, the CDR3 reads TGTGCCAGCAGCTTTGACAGGGACAATGAGCAGTTCTTC.

The rearrangement links TRBV3-1 (or the pseudogene TRBV3-2) to TRBJ1-5, with a weak D call TRBD1 (5 bases). V was pared by 5 bases and J by 2 bases, with 13 bases between. This CDR3 region has 15 residues. Germline V gene sequence: CDR1 LGHDT, CDR2 YNNKEL (reference sequence). CDR3 in DNA: TGTGCCAGCAGCACCTCCCAAGGGGGCAATCAGCCCCAGCATTTT. It yields the protein CASSTSQGGNQPQHF.